This section outlines one T cell receptor beta chain sequence together with its context. The sample holds a few counts of this clone. Its antigen is not yet known. A junction boundary mismatches the germline segment, possibly from a read error. This entry comes from a study of T cell changes during pregnancy in multiple sclerosis (dated by TCRdb to about 2019). With regard to the full study: The study looked at changes in the T cell repertoire across pregnancy in women with multiple sclerosis.

The germline V gene (reference sequence) gives CDR1 as SEHNR and CDR2 as FQNEAQ. The CDR3 runs 17 residues from the cysteine to the phenylalanine. CDR3 DNA only is kept here, 51 bases in frame from base 1. Libraries came from the immunoSEQ multiplex PCR assay. Sourced from immuneACCESS, this table was stored by TCRdb with only in-frame sequences that have V and J called. A share of the clones is absent; for the studies checked, an unresolved V gene accounts for under half, and the remainder has no known explanation. Counted in this sample were approximately 46,000 clones; more than 85% of them appeared once. 2.9% of the sample is held by the ten biggest clonotypes.

Here the sequenced sample was CD8+ T cells from peripheral blood mononuclear cells, taken in the second trimester of pregnancy. The rearrangement joined TRBV7-9 to TRBJ1-1; matching of 5 bases hints at TRBD1 as the D gene. This TCR came from a female donor with multiple sclerosis, enrolled in a pregnancy study. The DNA sequence is given as TGTGCCAGCAGCCTAGCCGACATTGGACACTTGAGTACTGAAGCTTTCTTT. It translates to CASSLADIGHLSTEAFF.